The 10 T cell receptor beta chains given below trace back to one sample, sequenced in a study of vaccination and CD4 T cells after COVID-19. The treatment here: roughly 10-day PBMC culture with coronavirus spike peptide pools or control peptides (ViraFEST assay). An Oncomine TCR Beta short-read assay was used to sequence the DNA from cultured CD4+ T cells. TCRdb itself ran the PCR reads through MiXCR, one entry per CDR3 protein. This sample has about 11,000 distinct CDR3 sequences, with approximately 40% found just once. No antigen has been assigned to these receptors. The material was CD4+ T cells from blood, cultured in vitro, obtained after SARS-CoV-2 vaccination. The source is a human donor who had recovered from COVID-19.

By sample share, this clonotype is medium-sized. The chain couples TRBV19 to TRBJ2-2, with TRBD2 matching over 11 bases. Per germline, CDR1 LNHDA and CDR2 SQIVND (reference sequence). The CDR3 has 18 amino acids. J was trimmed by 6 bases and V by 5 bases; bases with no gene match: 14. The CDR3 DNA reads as TGTGCCAGTAGTGCCCGACTAGCGGGATCGATTCGCGCCGGGGAGCTGTTTTTT. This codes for CASSARLAGSIRAGELFF.

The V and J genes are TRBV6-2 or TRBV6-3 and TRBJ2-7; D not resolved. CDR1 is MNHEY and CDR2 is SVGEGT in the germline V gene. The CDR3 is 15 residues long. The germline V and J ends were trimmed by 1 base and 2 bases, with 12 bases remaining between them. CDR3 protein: CASSYLGRAAYEQYF. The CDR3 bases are TGTGCCAGCAGTTACTTGGGAAGGGCCGCCTACGAGCAGTACTTC.

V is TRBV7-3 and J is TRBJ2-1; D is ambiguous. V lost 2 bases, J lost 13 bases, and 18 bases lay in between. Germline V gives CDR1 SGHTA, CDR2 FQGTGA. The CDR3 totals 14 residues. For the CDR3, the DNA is TGTGCCAGCAGCTTAGGCGCAGGCGGCGTCCCCCAGTTCTTC. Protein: CASSLGAGGVPQFF.

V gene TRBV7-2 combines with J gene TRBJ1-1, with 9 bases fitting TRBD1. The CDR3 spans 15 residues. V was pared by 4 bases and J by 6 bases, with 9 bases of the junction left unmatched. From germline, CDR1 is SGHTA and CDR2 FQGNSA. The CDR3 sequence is CASSSSGTGIAEAFF. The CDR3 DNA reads TGTGCCAGCAGCTCCTCCGGGACAGGGATCGCTGAAGCTTTCTTT.

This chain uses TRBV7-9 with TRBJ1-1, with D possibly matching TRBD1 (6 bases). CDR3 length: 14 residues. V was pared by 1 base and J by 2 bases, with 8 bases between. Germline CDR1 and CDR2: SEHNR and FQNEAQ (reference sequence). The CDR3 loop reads CASSLDRVNTEAFF. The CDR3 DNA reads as TGTGCCAGCAGCTTAGACAGGGTAAACACTGAAGCTTTCTTT.

CDR3 amino acids: CASSEYRAGPYAGYTF. The CDR3 DNA follows: TGTGCCAGCAGTGAATATAGGGCAGGGCCCTATGCTGGCTACACCTTC. The chain combines TRBV25-1 with TRBJ1-2; possible D gene TRBD1, 5 bases. Trimming removed 0 bases from V and 7 bases from J, with 18 bases in between. This CDR3 is 16 amino acids long. Germline lookup yields CDR1 MGHDK and CDR2 SYGVNS.

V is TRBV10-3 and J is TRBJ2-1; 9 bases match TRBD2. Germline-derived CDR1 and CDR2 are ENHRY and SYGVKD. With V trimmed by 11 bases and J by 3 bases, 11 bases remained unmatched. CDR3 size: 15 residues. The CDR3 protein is CAAPARGRVYNEQFF. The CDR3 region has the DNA TGTGCCGCCCCTGCCCGCGGGAGGGTCTACAATGAGCAGTTCTTC.

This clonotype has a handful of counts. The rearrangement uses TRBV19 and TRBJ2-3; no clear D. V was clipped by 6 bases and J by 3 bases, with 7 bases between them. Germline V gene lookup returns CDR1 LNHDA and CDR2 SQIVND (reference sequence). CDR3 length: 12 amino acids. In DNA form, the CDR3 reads TGTGCCAGTAGAGGCGCGACAGATACGCAGTATTTT. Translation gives CASRGATDTQYF.

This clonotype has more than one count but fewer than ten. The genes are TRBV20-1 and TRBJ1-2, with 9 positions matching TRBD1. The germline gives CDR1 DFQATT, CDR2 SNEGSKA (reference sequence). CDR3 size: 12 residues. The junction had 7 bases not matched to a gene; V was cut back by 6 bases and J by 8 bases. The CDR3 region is CSAQDRGRGYTF. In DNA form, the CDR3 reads TGCAGTGCCCAGGACAGGGGCAGGGGCTACACCTTC.

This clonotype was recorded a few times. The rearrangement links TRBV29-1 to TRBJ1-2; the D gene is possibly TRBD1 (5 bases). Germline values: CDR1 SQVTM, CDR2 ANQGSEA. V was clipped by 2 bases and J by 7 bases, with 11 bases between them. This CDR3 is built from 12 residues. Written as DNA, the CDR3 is TGCAGCGTTGAAAGCAGGGTCCCTGGCTACACCTTC. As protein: CSVESRVPGYTF.